This entry concerns a single T cell receptor (beta chain). What antigen it recognizes has not been identified. No base quality values were provided; no much bigger clone lies one nucleotide off. Collaborating institutions collected whole blood in K2EDTA tubes following their own protocols. For TCRbeta analysis, collaborators shipped samples as frozen whole blood, isolated PBMCs, or DNA extracted from either of those sample types. The entry originates in a study of blood T cell repertoires in COVID-19 (dated by TCRdb to the early 2020s). A note on the overall study: Samples covering the acute and convalescent phases of COVID-19 were provided by collaborators in the United States, Italy and Spain. The repertoires were released in a freely available public database intended as a resource for research on the immune response to SARS-CoV-2. Deeply sampled blood TCRbeta repertoires from subjects exposed to, actively infected with, or recovered from COVID-19 were included in the dataset. Where available, HLA class I and class II types were obtained from metadata supplied by the sample provider rather than from assay-based typing. Samples were obtained from the ongoing ImmuneRACE study (first 160 participants) and from 1,200 or so subjects provided by 6 global collaborators. The material from the prospective study consisted of cDNA or gDNA derived from T cells, B-cell-depleted T cells, or PBMCs. A de-identified subject ID, COVID-19 status, age in years and sex were almost always included in the sample metadata. On the study overall, not on this receptor specifically: How much clinical and demographic metadata was included differed by source and by participant, and the metadata was provided uncurated.

V and J are truncated by 2 bases and 4 bases respectively, leaving an intervening sequence of 11 bases. The CDR3 starts with the cysteine, ends with the phenylalanine, and has 15 residues. Only the CDR3 part of the read is kept: 45 bases, read in frame from the first base. CDR1 MDHEN and CDR2 SYDVKM are derived from the germline V gene. The immunoSEQ Assay, a bias-controlled multiplex PCR, was used to amplify TCRbeta CDR3 regions from genomic DNA. The study's processing was this. The number of nucleated cells in each sample was estimated from the amplification of reference gene primers within the assay. To quantify the absolute abundance of each unique TCRbeta CDR3 rearrangement, sequence reads were collapsed and filtered. For each sample, productive Simpson clonality was calculated by taking the square root of Simpson's diversity index across productive rearrangements. In its TCRdb copy, this immuneACCESS table keeps in-frame sequences only and misses some clones. Where compared with another copy, unresolved V genes explain less than half of these, and the others have no known cause. The V and J calls and clone size come from that table; D and trimming were worked out from the DNA. The sample includes approximately 150,000 clones, with just under 80% observed a single time. The ten largest clones represent 1.5% to 2.5% of the sample.

The chain is assembled from TRBV28 and TRBJ2-2, with the D gene call left open. The sequencing sample was made of peripheral blood. This clonotype was obtained from a woman aged 55-70 years with acute or convalescent COVID-19. The nucleotides read TGTGCCAGCAGTTTAAGAACAAAACCCACCGGGGAGCTGTTTTTT. This codes for CASSLRTKPTGELFF. The variable domain in full, with residues beyond the CDR3 obtained from the reference TRBV28 and TRBJ2-2 genes, is DVKVTQSSRYLVKRTGEKVFLECVQDMDHENMFWYRQDPGLGLRLIYFSYDVKMKEKGDIPEGYSVSREKKERFSLILESASTNQTSMYLCASSLRTKPTGELFFGEGSRLTVL.